The 5 T cell receptor beta chains reported below all come from one sample, sequenced in a study of T cells after yellow fever vaccination. TCRdb reprocessed the 5' RACE reads with MiXCR, giving one entry per CDR3 protein. The profile shows about 340,000 distinct CDR3 sequences, around 12% of them singletons. The sequenced sample was CD4+ T cells sorted from PBMCs, obtained 15 days after the yellow fever booster vaccination. These receptors were taken from a man younger than 35 who received the YFV17D yellow fever vaccine.

This clonotype was seen repeatedly, ten times or more. The gene calls are TRBV7-7 and TRBJ2-1; 13 nucleotides agree with TRBD2. This CDR3 has 15 amino acids. Germline CDR1 reads SSHAT; CDR2 reads FNYEAQ (reference sequence). Trimming at V came to 5 bases and at J to 6 bases, leaving 4 bases not matched to a gene. The CDR3 DNA reads as TGTGCCAGCAGCCCCCGGACTAGCGGGGGCAATGAGCAGTTCTTC. Amino acids: CASSPRTSGGNEQFF.

The chain recombines TRBV3-1 with TRBJ1-1; TRBD1 matches 7 bases. Germline trimming cut 1 base from V and 7 bases from J; bases unmatched to any gene: 9. Germline loops: CDR1 LGHDT, CDR2 YNNKEL (reference sequence). The CDR3 contains 15 residues. In DNA form, the CDR3 reads TGTGCCAGCAGCCAAGTGGGACAGCCTATCGTTGAAGCTTTCTTT. Its translation is CASSQVGQPIVEAFF. Looking up the rest from reference TRBV3-1 and TRBJ1-1 gives the full variable domain: DTAVSQTPKYLVTQMGNDKSIKCEQNLGHDTMYWYKQDSKKFLKIMFSYNNKELIINETVPNRFSPKSPDKAHLNLHINSLELGDSAVYFCASSQVGQPIVEAFFGQGTRLTVV.

This clonotype was picked up a small number of times. The V and J genes are TRBV20-1 and TRBJ2-4; D remains ambiguous. V was pared by 3 bases and J by 0 bases, with 9 bases between. CDR1 and CDR2 (germline): DFQATT, SNEGSKA (reference sequence). The length of the CDR3 is 14 residues. CDR3 nucleotide sequence: TGCAGTGCTAGGTTGTACCAAGCCAAAAACATTCAGTACTTC. Its protein is CSARLYQAKNIQYF.

This chain connects TRBV7-9 to TRBJ1-2; D possibly corresponds to TRBD1 (6 bases). Trimming cost V 6 bases and J 4 bases, with 15 bases left between them. Germline loops: CDR1 SEHNR, CDR2 FQNEAQ (reference sequence). CDR3 length: 14 amino acids. The CDR3 region has the DNA TGTGCCAGCAGACCACAGGGCTCGAGCTATGGCTACACCTTC. Translated, it gives CASRPQGSSYGYTF.

This clonotype was picked up one time. The chain carries TRBV2 and TRBJ1-1; D gene ambiguous. The CDR3 has 13 amino acids. Germline-derived CDR1 and CDR2 are SNHLY and FYNNEI. The ends were cut back, 1 base at V and 3 bases at J, with 6 bases in the middle. The CDR3 loop reads CASSEGGYTEAFF. In DNA, the CDR3 is TGTGCCAGCAGTGAAGGGGGATACACTGAAGCTTTCTTT.